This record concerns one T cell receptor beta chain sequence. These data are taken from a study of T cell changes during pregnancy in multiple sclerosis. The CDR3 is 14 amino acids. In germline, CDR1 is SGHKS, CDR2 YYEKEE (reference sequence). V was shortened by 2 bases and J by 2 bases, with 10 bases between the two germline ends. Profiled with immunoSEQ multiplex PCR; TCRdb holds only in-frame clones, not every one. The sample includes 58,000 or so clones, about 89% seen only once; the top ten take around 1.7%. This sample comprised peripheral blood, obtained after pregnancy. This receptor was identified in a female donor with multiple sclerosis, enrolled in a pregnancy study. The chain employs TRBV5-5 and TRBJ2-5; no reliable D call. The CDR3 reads CASSLQLNQETQYF. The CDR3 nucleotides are TGTGCCAGCAGCTTACAGCTGAATCAAGAGACCCAGTACTTC.